A selection of T cell receptor beta chains follows, all from one sample in a study of blood T cell repertoires in COVID-19. The assay was immunoSEQ multiplex PCR, and TCRdb's table has in-frame clones only and misses some. Found here are about 64,000 clones, around 80% of them singletons; the top ten hold less than 6.5%. The sequenced sample consisted of peripheral blood. The receptors originated from a woman aged 55-75 years with acute or convalescent COVID-19. The CDR3 runs from the conserved cysteine through the conserved F or W. The order of the fields is CDR3 protein, CDR3 DNA, D gene, CDR3 length, clone size, V gene, J gene. The D gene is left open where the match is weak. Size tells how often a clone was seen (once, few, many) or the class of an expanded clone, and some rows leave it out.

CDR3: CASSTGTGIQPQHF; DNA: TGCGCCAGCAGCACCGGGACAGGGATTCAGCCCCAGCATTTT; D: TRBD1; length: 14; size: NA; V: TRBV5-1; J: TRBJ1-5
CDR3: CASSFKGSEEKLFF; DNA: TGTGCCAGCAGCTTTAAGGGGTCAGAAGAAAAACTGTTTTTT; D: NA; length: 14; size: few; V: TRBV7-9; J: TRBJ1-4
CDR3: CASSFTWTEAFF; DNA: TGTGCCAGCAGCTTCACTTGGACTGAAGCTTTCTTT; D: NA; length: 12; size: NA; V: TRBV5-6; J: TRBJ1-1
CDR3: CASSSGWGDTEAFF; DNA: TGTGCCAGCAGCTCCGGGTGGGGAGACACTGAAGCTTTCTTT; D: NA; length: 14; size: NA; V: TRBV7-9; J: TRBJ1-1
CDR3: CSAILRGEQYF; DNA: TGCAGTGCTATTCTTAGAGGCGAGCAGTACTTC; D: NA; length: 11; size: NA; V: TRBV20-1; J: TRBJ2-7
CDR3: CASSTLGTGIDEQFF; DNA: TGTGCCAGCAGCACTCTAGGGACAGGTATCGATGAGCAGTTCTTC; D: TRBD1; length: 15; size: few; V: TRBV7-9; J: TRBJ2-1
CDR3: CASSDDRASTGELFF; DNA: TGTGCCAGCAGCGATGACAGGGCTAGCACCGGGGAGCTGTTTTTT; D: TRBD1; length: 15; size: NA; V: TRBV11-2; J: TRBJ2-2
CDR3: CASNRGAHEKLFF; DNA: TGTGCCAGCAATCGGGGGGCACATGAAAAACTGTTTTTT; D: NA; length: 13; size: NA; V: TRBV12-3/TRBV12-4; J: TRBJ1-4
CDR3: CASSRDRAHMNTEAFF; DNA: TGTGCCAGCAGCCGAGACAGGGCCCACATGAACACTGAAGCTTTCTTT; D: TRBD1; length: 16; size: NA; V: TRBV11-2; J: TRBJ1-1
CDR3: CASRDRVTPGYTF; DNA: TGTGCCAGCAGGGACAGGGTTACTCCTGGCTACACCTTC; D: TRBD1; length: 13; size: NA; V: TRBV5-4; J: TRBJ1-2
CDR3: CASSYSSRDQPQHF; DNA: TGTGCCAGCAGTTACTCGAGTCGGGATCAGCCCCAGCATTTT; D: NA; length: 14; size: NA; V: TRBV6-5; J: TRBJ1-5
CDR3: CASQGAPGQGRGETQYF; DNA: TGTGCCAGTCAAGGGGCTCCGGGACAGGGGCGGGGGGAGACCCAGTACTTC; D: TRBD1; length: 17; size: NA; V: TRBV28; J: TRBJ2-5
CDR3: CASSEVGSSATNTGELFF; DNA: TGTGCCAGCAGTGAAGTGGGCTCCTCAGCAACGAACACCGGGGAGCTGTTTTTT; D: NA; length: 18; size: NA; V: TRBV2; J: TRBJ2-2
CDR3: CAISPDRAPQPQHF; DNA: TGTGCCATAAGCCCGGACAGGGCGCCTCAGCCCCAGCATTTT; D: TRBD1; length: 14; size: NA; V: TRBV10-3; J: TRBJ1-5
CDR3: CASSRGGANTHEQYF; DNA: TGTGCCAGCTCACGCGGGGGGGCGAATACCCACGAGCAGTACTTC; D: TRBD2; length: 15; size: NA; V: TRBV18; J: TRBJ2-7
CDR3: CASSQERPRVGSPLHF; DNA: TGTGCCAGCAGCCAAGAAAGGCCCAGGGTGGGGTCACCCCTCCACTTT; D: NA; length: 16; size: NA; V: TRBV3-1/TRBV3-2; J: TRBJ1-6
CDR3: CASTGRDGAHTNEAFF; DNA: TGTGCCAGTACGGGGAGGGACGGGGCACACACAAATGAAGCTTTCTTT; D: NA; length: 16; size: NA; V: TRBV19; J: TRBJ1-1
CDR3: CAWRAGAGELFF; DNA: TGTGCCTGGAGGGCAGGGGCCGGGGAGCTGTTTTTT; D: NA; length: 12; size: few; V: TRBV30; J: TRBJ2-2
CDR3: CASSFRLAGGYEQFF; DNA: TGCGCCAGCAGCTTCCGACTAGCGGGGGGGTATGAGCAGTTCTTC; D: TRBD2; length: 15; size: NA; V: TRBV5-1; J: TRBJ2-1
CDR3: CAIRDTGGAGNYGYTF; DNA: TGTGCCATCAGGGATACAGGGGGCGCGGGTAACTATGGCTACACCTTC; D: TRBD1; length: 16; size: few; V: TRBV10-3; J: TRBJ1-2
CDR3: CAITGDSNQPQHF; DNA: TGTGCCATCACGGGTGATAGCAATCAGCCCCAGCATTTT; D: NA; length: 13; size: NA; V: TRBV10-3; J: TRBJ1-5
CDR3: CASSSSLGTGNQPQHF; DNA: TGTGCCAGTAGTTCGTCTTTAGGGACAGGCAATCAGCCCCAGCATTTT; D: TRBD1; length: 16; size: NA; V: TRBV19; J: TRBJ1-5
CDR3: CASSLEGFSNQPQHF; DNA: TGTGCCAGCAGCTTAGAGGGGTTTAGCAATCAGCCCCAGCATTTT; D: NA; length: 15; size: once; V: TRBV7-9; J: TRBJ1-5
CDR3: CASSIAPGQTNTEAFF; DNA: TGTGCCAGTAGTATAGCGCCGGGACAGACGAACACTGAAGCTTTCTTT; D: TRBD1; length: 16; size: NA; V: TRBV19; J: TRBJ1-1
CDR3: CASSRGTSGGNGEQFF; DNA: TGTGCCAGCAGCCGCGGGACTAGCGGGGGGAACGGTGAGCAGTTCTTC; D: TRBD2; length: 16; size: NA; V: TRBV5-4; J: TRBJ2-1
CDR3: CASSTDNNSPLHF; DNA: TGTGCCAGCAGCACGGACAATAATTCACCCCTCCACTTT; D: NA; length: 13; size: NA; V: TRBV5-4; J: TRBJ1-6
CDR3: CATSDSGTVSNQPQHF; DNA: TGTGCCACCAGTGATTCAGGGACAGTCAGCAATCAGCCCCAGCATTTT; D: TRBD1; length: 16; size: NA; V: TRBV24-1; J: TRBJ1-5
CDR3: CASSLGGRGSAFF; DNA: TGTGCCAGCAGTTTGGGGGGGCGCGGATCAGCTTTCTTT; D: NA; length: 13; size: NA; V: TRBV6-5; J: TRBJ1-1
CDR3: CASSPGQGVYYGYTF; DNA: TGTGCCAGCAGTCCGGGACAGGGGGTCTACTATGGCTACACCTTC; D: TRBD1; length: 15; size: NA; V: TRBV6-1; J: TRBJ1-2
CDR3: CASSEAGRLNTEAFF; DNA: TGTGCCAGCAGTGAAGCGGGCAGATTGAACACTGAAGCTTTCTTT; D: NA; length: 15; size: NA; V: TRBV6-1; J: TRBJ1-1
CDR3: CASSLLLGPSTDTQYF; DNA: TGCGCCAGCAGCTTGTTGCTGGGGCCAAGCACAGATACGCAGTATTTT; D: NA; length: 16; size: NA; V: TRBV5-1; J: TRBJ2-3
CDR3: CASGRGRGAYGYTF; DNA: TGTGCCAGCGGCAGGGGGCGTGGGGCATATGGCTACACCTTC; D: TRBD1; length: 14; size: NA; V: TRBV13; J: TRBJ1-2
CDR3: CASCPGGGGTEAFF; DNA: TGTGCCAGTTGTCCCGGAGGGGGCGGCACTGAAGCTTTCTTT; D: TRBD1; length: 14; size: NA; V: TRBV19; J: TRBJ1-1
CDR3: CAISMAGHEQYF; DNA: TGTGCCATCAGTATGGCAGGTCACGAGCAGTACTTC; D: NA; length: 12; size: few; V: TRBV10-3; J: TRBJ2-7
CDR3: CAISDPRAGSPLHF; DNA: TGTGCCATCAGTGACCCCAGGGCCGGTTCACCCCTCCACTTT; D: NA; length: 14; size: NA; V: TRBV10-3; J: TRBJ1-6
CDR3: CASRQLTGGFQPQHF; DNA: TGTGCCAGTAGACAACTGACAGGGGGCTTTCAGCCCCAGCATTTT; D: TRBD1; length: 15; size: once; V: TRBV19; J: TRBJ1-5
CDR3: CASSLVVGTQNEKLFF; DNA: TGTGCCAGCAGCCTAGTTGTAGGGACACAGAATGAAAAACTGTTTTTT; D: NA; length: 16; size: few; V: TRBV3-1/TRBV3-2; J: TRBJ1-4
CDR3: CASSLGTGDYGYTF; DNA: TGTGCCAGCAGTCTCGGGACAGGGGATTATGGCTACACCTTC; D: TRBD1; length: 14; size: NA; V: TRBV6-6; J: TRBJ1-2
CDR3: CASSYYARITYNEQFF; DNA: TGTGCCAGCAGCTACTATGCGCGGATCACCTACAATGAGCAGTTCTTC; D: NA; length: 16; size: NA; V: TRBV5-4; J: TRBJ2-1
CDR3: CASNLARGKSNQPQHF; DNA: TGTGCCAGCAATCTAGCCAGGGGAAAATCCAATCAGCCCCAGCATTTT; D: NA; length: 16; size: NA; V: TRBV27; J: TRBJ1-5
CDR3: CSVGDTNNQPQHF; DNA: TGCAGCGTTGGGGACACCAACAATCAGCCCCAGCATTTT; D: NA; length: 13; size: NA; V: TRBV29-1; J: TRBJ1-5
CDR3: CASSRFPRASNSPLHF; DNA: TGTGCCAGCAGCCGCTTCCCCAGGGCGTCCAATTCACCCCTCCACTTT; D: NA; length: 16; size: NA; V: TRBV7-3; J: TRBJ1-6
CDR3: CASSREVSGNTIYF; DNA: TGTGCCAGCAGCCGAGAGGTCTCTGGAAACACCATATATTTT; D: NA; length: 14; size: once; V: TRBV6-6; J: TRBJ1-3
CDR3: CASSPDGQETQYF; DNA: TGTGCCAGCTCCCCAGACGGGCAAGAGACCCAGTACTTC; D: NA; length: 13; size: NA; V: TRBV18; J: TRBJ2-5
CDR3: CSARSGETQYF; DNA: TGCAGTGCTAGATCCGGGGAGACCCAGTACTTC; D: NA; length: 11; size: NA; V: TRBV20-1; J: TRBJ2-5
CDR3: CASLLSGSDTQYF; DNA: TGTGCCAGCCTGCTGTCGGGGTCAGATACGCAGTATTTT; D: NA; length: 13; size: many; V: TRBV11-2; J: TRBJ2-3
CDR3: CASSLGEGVGQPQHF; DNA: TGCGCCAGCAGCTTGGGGGAAGGGGTCGGTCAGCCCCAGCATTTT; D: NA; length: 15; size: NA; V: TRBV5-1; J: TRBJ1-5
CDR3: CASSLAQGALGEKLFF; DNA: TGCGCCAGCAGCTTGGCACAGGGGGCGCTGGGTGAAAAACTGTTTTTT; D: TRBD1; length: 16; size: NA; V: TRBV5-1; J: TRBJ1-4
CDR3: CASSRTSGVQETQYF; DNA: TGTGCCAGCAGTCGGACTAGCGGGGTCCAAGAGACCCAGTACTTC; D: TRBD2; length: 15; size: NA; V: TRBV6-5; J: TRBJ2-5
CDR3: CASNPSTTDGKQYF; DNA: TGTGCCAGCAACCCCTCGACGACAGACGGCAAGCAGTACTTC; D: NA; length: 14; size: NA; V: TRBV2; J: TRBJ2-7
CDR3: CATSRESEYGYTF; DNA: TGTGCCACCAGCAGAGAGTCAGAATATGGCTACACCTTC; D: NA; length: 13; size: NA; V: TRBV15; J: TRBJ1-2
CDR3: CASSSRAGGPYEQYF; DNA: TGCGCCAGCAGTTCTCGGGCGGGGGGCCCCTACGAGCAGTACTTC; D: TRBD2; length: 15; size: NA; V: TRBV5-1; J: TRBJ2-7